Described below is a single T cell receptor beta chain sequence and its context. The record originates from a study of blood T cell repertoires in COVID-19. Study overall: From the United States, Italy and Spain came samples of acute and convalescent COVID-19. Sources were T cells, B-cell-depleted T cells, or PBMCs; the material itself was cDNA or gDNA.

Germline V gene lookup returns CDR1 KGHSH and CDR2 LQKENI. The CDR3 has 14 amino acids. V lost 5 bases to trimming and J lost 0 bases, with 10 bases between them. Per the original data handling: For nucleated cells, counts were estimated from reference gene primer amplification. Profiled with immunoSEQ multiplex PCR; TCRdb holds only in-frame clones, not every one. That table is the source of V, J and clone size, and D and trimming were worked out from the DNA. The table has fewer than 300,000 clones, 82% seen once. The V call is TRBV18, the J call TRBJ1-1; D uncertain. Sequencing was performed on peripheral blood. This TCR came from a woman under 30 with acute or convalescent COVID-19. The CDR3 nucleotides read TGTGCCAGCTCATCCCAGATTATGAACACTGAAGCTTTCTTT. Translated, it gives CASSSQIMNTEAFF.